The clone carrying this TCR beta chain was seen a few times. As yet, its antigen is unknown. The data stem from a study of T cells in localized non-small cell lung cancer. Findings and limits, study-wide: Appearances in adjacent lung were noted for a median 57 of the top 100 tumor clones. Without multi-region sequencing, intratumor heterogeneity could not be excluded.

Trimming removed 3 bases from V and 10 bases from J; junction bases left unmatched: 11. Germline V gives CDR1 LGHNT, CDR2 FRNRAP. CDR3 length: 15 residues. TCRdb's table, derived via immunoSEQ multiplex PCR, lists solely in-frame clones and lacks some. The sample carries about 33,000 clones, 78% recorded once. The chain is built from TRBV12-5 and TRBJ2-1, with 8 bases lining up with TRBD2. This specimen consisted of peripheral blood, obtained before any cancer treatment. This TCR derives from a male donor at least 60 years old with stage II squamous cell lung carcinoma. CDR3 protein: CASGLGTRKGNEQFF. The CDR3, as DNA: TGTGCTAGTGGTTTAGGGACTAGAAAAGGGAACGAGCAGTTCTTC.